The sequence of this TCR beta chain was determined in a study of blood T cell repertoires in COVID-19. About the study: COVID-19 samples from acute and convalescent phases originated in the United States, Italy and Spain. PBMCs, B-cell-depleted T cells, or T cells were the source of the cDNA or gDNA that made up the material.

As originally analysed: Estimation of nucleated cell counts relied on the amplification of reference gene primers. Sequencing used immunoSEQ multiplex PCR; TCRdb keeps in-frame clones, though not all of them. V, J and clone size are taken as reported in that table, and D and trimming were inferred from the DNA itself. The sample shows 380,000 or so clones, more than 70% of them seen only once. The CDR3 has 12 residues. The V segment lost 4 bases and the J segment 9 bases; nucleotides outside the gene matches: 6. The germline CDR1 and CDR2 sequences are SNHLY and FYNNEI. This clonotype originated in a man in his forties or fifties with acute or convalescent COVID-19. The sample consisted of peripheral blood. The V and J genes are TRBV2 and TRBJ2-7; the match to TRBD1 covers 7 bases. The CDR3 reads CASSVRGRGQYF. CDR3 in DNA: TGTGCCAGCAGTGTTAGGGGGCGCGGGCAGTACTTC.